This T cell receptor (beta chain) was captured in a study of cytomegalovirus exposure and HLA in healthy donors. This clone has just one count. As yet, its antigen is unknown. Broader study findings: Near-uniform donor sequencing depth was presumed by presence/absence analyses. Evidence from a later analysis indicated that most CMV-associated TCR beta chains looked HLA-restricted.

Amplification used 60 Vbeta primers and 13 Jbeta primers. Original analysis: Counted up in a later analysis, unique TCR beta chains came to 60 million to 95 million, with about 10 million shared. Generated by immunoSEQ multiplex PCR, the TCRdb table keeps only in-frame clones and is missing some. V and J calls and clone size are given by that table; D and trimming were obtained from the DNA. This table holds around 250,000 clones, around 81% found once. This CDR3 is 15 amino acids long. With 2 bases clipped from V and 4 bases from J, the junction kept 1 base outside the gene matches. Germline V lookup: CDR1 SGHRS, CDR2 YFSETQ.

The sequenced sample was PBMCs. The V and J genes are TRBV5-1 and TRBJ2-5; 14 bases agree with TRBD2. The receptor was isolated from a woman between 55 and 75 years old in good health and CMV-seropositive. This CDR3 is CASSFGLAGGETQYF. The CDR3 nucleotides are TGCGCCAGCAGCTTCGGACTAGCGGGAGGAGAGACCCAGTACTTC.